The 11 T cell receptor beta chains listed next were all sequenced from one sample in a study of long-term antiretroviral therapy in people with HIV. Samples were assayed with immunoSEQ v3.0 at survey level. The data were produced by immunoSEQ multiplex PCR, yet TCRdb's version contains in-frame clones alone and is incomplete. The table includes about 21,000 clones, roughly 87% detected once. Material: unsorted PBMCs, obtained 2.1 years after starting antiretroviral therapy. Receptors were obtained from a man between 18 and 29 years old with HIV.

This clone was detected only once. The V and J genes are TRBV2 and TRBJ1-1; TRBD1 matches at 9 bases. V lost 7 bases, J lost 3 bases, and 9 bases stayed unmatched. The CDR3 spans 15 residues. Per the germline V gene, CDR1 is SNHLY and CDR2 is FYNNEI. CDR3 DNA: TGTGCCAGCATTTGGAGTAGGACAGGGGACACTGAAGCTTTCTTT. Translated, it gives CASIWSRTGDTEAFF.

The rearrangement links TRBV6-1 to TRBJ2-7, with 9 bases fitting TRBD1. Germline CDR1 reads MNHNS; CDR2 reads SASEGT. The V gene end was trimmed by 5 bases and the J gene end by 5 bases; junction bases not matched to a gene: 10. The CDR3 has 15 residues. The CDR3 coding sequence is TGTGCCAGCAGTACCATGCCGGGACAGGGCGACGAGCAGTACTTC. Amino acid sequence: CASSTMPGQGDEQYF.

The CDR3 here is CASIGWEGGAGEQFF. Here the CDR3 DNA reads TGTGCCAGTATAGGTTGGGAGGGAGGAGCGGGGGAGCAGTTCTTC. The chain employs TRBV19 and TRBJ2-1; 7 positions match TRBD2. The CDR3 covers 15 residues. J was trimmed by 10 bases and V by 7 bases; bases with no gene match: 16. Germline V gives CDR1 LNHDA, CDR2 SQIVND (reference sequence).

This chain's CDR3 is CASRRENTEAFF. The CDR3 bases are TGTGCCAGCAGGAGGGAGAACACTGAAGCTTTCTTT. The chain employs TRBV25-1 and TRBJ1-1; D unclear. This CDR3 region has 12 residues. The germline V gene has CDR1 MGHDK and CDR2 SYGVNS. V gave up 6 bases and J gave up 1 base, with 6 bases separating them.

The V gene is TRBV4-1, the J gene TRBJ2-5, with D unresolved. Germline assignment: CDR1 MGHRA and CDR2 YSYEKL. Trimming removed 5 bases from V and 3 bases from J, with 10 bases in between. CDR3 length equals 13 residues. The CDR3: CASSGELEETQYF. The CDR3, as DNA: TGCGCCAGCAGCGGCGAGCTCGAAGAGACCCAGTACTTC.

V is TRBV7-2 and J is TRBJ1-1; weak D call: TRBD1 (5 bases). Trimming stripped 2 bases from V and 1 base from J, with 5 bases between. Germline CDR1 and CDR2: SGHTA and FQGNSA. The CDR3 runs to 13 residues. The CDR3 spells CASSLQGNTEAFF. The CDR3 DNA reads as TGTGCCAGCAGCTTACAGGGGAACACTGAAGCTTTCTTT.

The chain is built from TRBV6-6 and TRBJ1-3; D gene unclear. Germline lookup yields CDR1 MNHNY and CDR2 SVGAGI (reference sequence). CDR3 length: 16 amino acids. Trimming pared 6 bases from V and 0 bases from J, leaving 15 bases between. The CDR3 loop is CASRGPGRSSGNTIYF. The CDR3, as DNA: TGTGCCAGCAGGGGCCCCGGACGTAGCTCTGGAAACACCATATATTTT.

V is TRBV27 and J is TRBJ2-7, with 8 positions matching TRBD1. V lost 1 base to trimming and J lost 4 bases; unmatched junction nucleotides: 3. Germline V lookup: CDR1 MNHEY, CDR2 SMNVEV (reference sequence). CDR3 size: 14 residues. The CDR3 protein is CASSLLGQAYEQYF. The CDR3 nucleotides read TGTGCCAGCAGTTTATTGGGACAGGCATACGAGCAGTACTTC.

V usage is TRBV10-3 and J usage is TRBJ2-2, with D hard to call. V dropped 8 bases and J dropped 6 bases, with 13 bases sitting between them. The V gene's germline CDR1 is ENHRY and CDR2 SYGVKD. The CDR3 has 13 residues. The CDR3 sequence: CAIGKGGAGELFF. DNA for the CDR3: TGTGCCATCGGGAAGGGTGGGGCCGGGGAGCTGTTTTTT.

The V gene is TRBV7-9, the J gene TRBJ1-1; D unresolved. The CDR3 has 12 amino acids. V gave up 1 base and J gave up 10 bases, with 10 bases separating them. Germline CDR1 reads SEHNR; CDR2 reads FQNEAQ (reference sequence). For the CDR3, the DNA is TGTGCCAGCAGCTTAGAGTCGGGAAGAGCTTTCTTT. The encoded protein is CASSLESGRAFF.

This clone was seen a single time. This chain connects TRBV2 to TRBJ2-7, with D perhaps matching TRBD1 (6 bases). V lost 5 bases and J lost 6, with 14 bases in between. This CDR3 spans 13 amino acids. Germline V gene lookup returns CDR1 SNHLY and CDR2 FYNNEI. The CDR3 here is CASSRTVAVEQYF. The CDR3 DNA reads as TGTGCCAGCAGTAGGACAGTGGCGGTCGAGCAGTACTTC.